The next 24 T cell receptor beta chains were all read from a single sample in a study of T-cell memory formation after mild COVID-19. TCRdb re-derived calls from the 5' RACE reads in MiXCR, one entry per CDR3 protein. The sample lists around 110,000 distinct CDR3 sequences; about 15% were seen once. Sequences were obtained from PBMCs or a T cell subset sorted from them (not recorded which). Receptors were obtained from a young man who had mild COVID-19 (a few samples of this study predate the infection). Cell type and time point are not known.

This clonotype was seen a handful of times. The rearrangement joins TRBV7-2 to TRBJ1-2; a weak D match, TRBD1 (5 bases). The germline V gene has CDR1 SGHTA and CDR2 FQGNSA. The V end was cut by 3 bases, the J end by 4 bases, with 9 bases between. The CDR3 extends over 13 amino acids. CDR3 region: CASSLTVPYGYTF. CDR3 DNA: TGTGCCAGCAGCTTGACAGTCCCCTATGGCTACACCTTC.

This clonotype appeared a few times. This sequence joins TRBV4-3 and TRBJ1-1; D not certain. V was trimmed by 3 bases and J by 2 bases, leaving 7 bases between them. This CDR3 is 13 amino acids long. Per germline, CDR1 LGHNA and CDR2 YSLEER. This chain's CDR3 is CASSQTLNTEAFF. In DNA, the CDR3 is TGCGCCAGCAGCCAGACGTTAAACACTGAAGCTTTCTTT.

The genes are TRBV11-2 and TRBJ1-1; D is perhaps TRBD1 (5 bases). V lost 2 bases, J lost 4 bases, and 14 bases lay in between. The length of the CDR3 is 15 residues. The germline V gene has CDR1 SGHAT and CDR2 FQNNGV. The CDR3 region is CASSLRSGSPTEAFF. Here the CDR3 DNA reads TGTGCCAGCAGCTTACGGTCAGGGTCCCCCACTGAAGCTTTCTTT.

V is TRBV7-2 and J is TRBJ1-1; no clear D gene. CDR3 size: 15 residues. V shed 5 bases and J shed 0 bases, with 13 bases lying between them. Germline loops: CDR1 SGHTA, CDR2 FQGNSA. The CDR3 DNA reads TGTGCCAGCAGCCCTCCAGCAGGCATGAACACTGAAGCTTTCTTT. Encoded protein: CASSPPAGMNTEAFF.

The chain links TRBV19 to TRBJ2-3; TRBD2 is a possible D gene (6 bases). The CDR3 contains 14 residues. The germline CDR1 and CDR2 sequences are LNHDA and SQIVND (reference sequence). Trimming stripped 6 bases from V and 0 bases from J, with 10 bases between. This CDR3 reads CASSPGESTDTQYF. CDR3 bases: TGTGCCAGTAGCCCGGGGGAGAGCACAGATACGCAGTATTTT. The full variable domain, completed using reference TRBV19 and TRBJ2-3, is DGGITQSPKYLFRKEGQNVTLSCEQNLNHDAMYWYRQDPGQGLRLIYYSQIVNDFQKGDIAEGYSVSREKKESFPLTVTSAQKNPTAFYLCASSPGESTDTQYFGPGTRLTVL.

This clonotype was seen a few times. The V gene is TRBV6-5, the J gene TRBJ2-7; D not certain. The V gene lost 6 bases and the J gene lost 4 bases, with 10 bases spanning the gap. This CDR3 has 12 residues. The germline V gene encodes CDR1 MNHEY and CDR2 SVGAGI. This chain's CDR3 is CASSKRGYEQYF. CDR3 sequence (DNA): TGTGCCAGCAGCAAAAGAGGATACGAGCAGTACTTC.

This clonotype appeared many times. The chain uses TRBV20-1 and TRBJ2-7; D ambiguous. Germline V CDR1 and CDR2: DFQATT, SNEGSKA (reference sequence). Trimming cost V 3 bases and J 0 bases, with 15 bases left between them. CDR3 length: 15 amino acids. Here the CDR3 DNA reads TGCAGTGCTAGTGACCTCCGGGTCGGCTCCTACGAGCAGTACGTC. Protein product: CSASDLRVGSYEQYV.

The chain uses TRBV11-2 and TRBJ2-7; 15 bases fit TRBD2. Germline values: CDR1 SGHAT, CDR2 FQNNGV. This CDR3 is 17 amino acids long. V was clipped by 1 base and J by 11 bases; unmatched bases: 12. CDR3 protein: CASSLAGGTSGGLTEYF. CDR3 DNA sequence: TGTGCCAGCAGCTTAGCTGGTGGGACTAGCGGGGGGCTTACTGAGTACTTC.

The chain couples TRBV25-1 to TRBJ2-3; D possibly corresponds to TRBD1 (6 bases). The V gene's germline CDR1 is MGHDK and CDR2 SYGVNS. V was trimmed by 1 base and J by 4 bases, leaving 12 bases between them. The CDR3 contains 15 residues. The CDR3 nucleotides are TGTGCCAGCAGTGAATTCGGCAGGGGAGCAGATACGCAGTATTTT. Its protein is CASSEFGRGADTQYF.

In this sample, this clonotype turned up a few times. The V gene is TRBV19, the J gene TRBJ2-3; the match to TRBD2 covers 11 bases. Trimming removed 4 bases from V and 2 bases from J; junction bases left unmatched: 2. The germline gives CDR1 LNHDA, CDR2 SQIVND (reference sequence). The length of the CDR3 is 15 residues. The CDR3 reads CASSRLAGYTDTQYF. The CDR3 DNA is TGTGCCAGTAGTAGACTAGCGGGGTACACAGATACGCAGTATTTT.

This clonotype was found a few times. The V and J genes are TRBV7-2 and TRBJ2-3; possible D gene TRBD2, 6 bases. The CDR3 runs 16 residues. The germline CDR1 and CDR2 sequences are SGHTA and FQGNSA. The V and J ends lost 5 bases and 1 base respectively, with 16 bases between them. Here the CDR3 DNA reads TGTGCCAGCAGCCCAGATCGGAGGGAGGGCACAGATACGCAGTATTTT. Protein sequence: CASSPDRREGTDTQYF.

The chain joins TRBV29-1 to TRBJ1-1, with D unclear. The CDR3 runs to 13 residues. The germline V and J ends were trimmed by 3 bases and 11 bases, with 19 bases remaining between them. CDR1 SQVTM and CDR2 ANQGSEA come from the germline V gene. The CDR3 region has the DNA TGCAGCGTTGATTACTATGAGACGGGTCGGGCTTTCTTT. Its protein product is CSVDYYETGRAFF.

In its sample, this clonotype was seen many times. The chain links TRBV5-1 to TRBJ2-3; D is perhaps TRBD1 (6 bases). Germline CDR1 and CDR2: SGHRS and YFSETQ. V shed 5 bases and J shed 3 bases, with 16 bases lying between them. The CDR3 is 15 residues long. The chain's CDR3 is CASSYNRVSTDTQYF. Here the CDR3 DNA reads TGCGCCAGCAGTTATAACAGGGTATCGACAGATACGCAGTATTTT.

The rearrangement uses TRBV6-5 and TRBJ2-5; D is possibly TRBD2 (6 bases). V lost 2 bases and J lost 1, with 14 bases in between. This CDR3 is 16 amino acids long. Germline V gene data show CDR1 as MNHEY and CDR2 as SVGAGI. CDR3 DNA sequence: TGTGCCAGCAGTTACGTTGCGGGGACCTTCCAAGAGACCCAGTACTTC. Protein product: CASSYVAGTFQETQYF.

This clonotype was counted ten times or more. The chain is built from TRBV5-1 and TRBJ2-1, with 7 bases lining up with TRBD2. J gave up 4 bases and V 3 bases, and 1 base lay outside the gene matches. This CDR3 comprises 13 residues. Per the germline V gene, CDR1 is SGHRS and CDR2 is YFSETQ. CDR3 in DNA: TGCGCCAGCAGCTGGCGGGGGTACAATGAGCAGTTCTTC. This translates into CASSWRGYNEQFF.

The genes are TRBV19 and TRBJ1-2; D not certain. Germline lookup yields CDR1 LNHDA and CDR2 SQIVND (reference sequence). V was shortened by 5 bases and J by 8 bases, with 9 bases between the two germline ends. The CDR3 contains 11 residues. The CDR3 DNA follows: TGTGCCAGTAGTCGACAAGAAGGCTACACCTTC. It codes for CASSRQEGYTF.

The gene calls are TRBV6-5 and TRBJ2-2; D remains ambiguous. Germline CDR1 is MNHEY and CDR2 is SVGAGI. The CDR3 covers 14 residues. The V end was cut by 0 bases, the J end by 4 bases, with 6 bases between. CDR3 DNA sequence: TGTGCCAGCAGTTACTCCGGAGTCACCGGGGAGCTGTTTTTT. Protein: CASSYSGVTGELFF.

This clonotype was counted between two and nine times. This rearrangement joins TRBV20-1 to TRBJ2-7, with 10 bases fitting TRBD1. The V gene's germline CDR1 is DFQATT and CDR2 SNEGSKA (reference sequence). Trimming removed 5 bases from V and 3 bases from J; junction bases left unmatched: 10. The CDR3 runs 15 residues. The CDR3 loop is CSASDRDRGNYEQYV. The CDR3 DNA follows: TGCAGTGCTTCAGACCGGGACAGGGGAAACTACGAGCAGTACGTC.

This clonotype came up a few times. The DNA of the CDR3 is TGTGCCAGCAGCCATTCTCCTACAGGGAACACTGAAGCTTTCTTT. It is translated as CASSHSPTGNTEAFF. The chain couples TRBV3-1 to TRBJ1-1; possibly TRBD1 for D (5 bases). This CDR3 has 15 residues. The V end lost 3 bases, the J end lost 1 base, and 12 bases lay between the germline ends. CDR1 and CDR2 from the germline V gene are LGHDT and YNNKEL (reference sequence).

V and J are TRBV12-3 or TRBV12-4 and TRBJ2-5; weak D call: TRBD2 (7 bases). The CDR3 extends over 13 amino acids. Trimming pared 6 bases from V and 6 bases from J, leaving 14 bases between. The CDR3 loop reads CASRGGQSQTQYF. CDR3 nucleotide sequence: TGTGCCAGCAGGGGGGGGCAGTCACAGACCCAGTACTTC.

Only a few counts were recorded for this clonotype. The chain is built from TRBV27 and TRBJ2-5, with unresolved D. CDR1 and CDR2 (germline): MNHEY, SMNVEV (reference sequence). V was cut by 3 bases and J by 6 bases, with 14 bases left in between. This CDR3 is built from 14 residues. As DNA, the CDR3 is TGTGCCAGCAGTTTGGGTGGATTTACAAAGACCCAGTACTTC. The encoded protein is CASSLGGFTKTQYF.

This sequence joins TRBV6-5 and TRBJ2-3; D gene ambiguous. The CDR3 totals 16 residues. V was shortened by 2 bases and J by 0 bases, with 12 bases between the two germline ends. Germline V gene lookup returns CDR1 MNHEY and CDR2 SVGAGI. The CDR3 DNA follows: TGTGCCAGCAGTTACCGACTCAGCTCTAGCACAGATACGCAGTATTTT. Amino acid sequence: CASSYRLSSSTDTQYF.

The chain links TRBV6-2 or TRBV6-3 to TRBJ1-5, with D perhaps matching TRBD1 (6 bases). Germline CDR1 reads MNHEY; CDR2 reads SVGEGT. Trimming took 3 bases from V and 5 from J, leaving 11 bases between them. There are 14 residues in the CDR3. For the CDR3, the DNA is TGTGCCAGCAGTTATGGCTGGGGGCATCAGCCCCAGCATTTT. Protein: CASSYGWGHQPQHF.

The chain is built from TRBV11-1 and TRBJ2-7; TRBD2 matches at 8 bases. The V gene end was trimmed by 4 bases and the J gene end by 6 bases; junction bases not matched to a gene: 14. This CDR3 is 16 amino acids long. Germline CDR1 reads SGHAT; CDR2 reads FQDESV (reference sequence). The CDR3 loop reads CASSSERGGLLLEQYF. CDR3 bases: TGTGCCAGCAGCTCGGAACGGGGGGGCCTACTCCTCGAGCAGTACTTC.